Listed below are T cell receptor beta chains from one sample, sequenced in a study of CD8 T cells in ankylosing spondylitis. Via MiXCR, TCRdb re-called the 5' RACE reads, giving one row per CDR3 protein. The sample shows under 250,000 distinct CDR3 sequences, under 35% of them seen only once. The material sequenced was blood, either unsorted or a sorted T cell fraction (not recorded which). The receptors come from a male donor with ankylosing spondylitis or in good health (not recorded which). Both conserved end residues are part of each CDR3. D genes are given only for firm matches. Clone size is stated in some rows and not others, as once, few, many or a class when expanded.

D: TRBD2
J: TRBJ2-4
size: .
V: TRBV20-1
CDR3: CSAIAGGPGNIQYF
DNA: TGCAGTGCTATAGCGGGGGGGCCGGGAAACATTCAGTACTTC

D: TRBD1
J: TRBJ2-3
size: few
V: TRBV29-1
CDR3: CSVPAPGGQYF
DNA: TGCAGCGTTCCCGCCCCAGGGGGCCAGTATTTT

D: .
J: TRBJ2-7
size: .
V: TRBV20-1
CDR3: CSAPRAGQPYEQYF
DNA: TGCAGTGCCCCCAGGGCGGGGCAACCCTACGAGCAGTACTTC

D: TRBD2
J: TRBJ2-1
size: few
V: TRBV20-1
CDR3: CSATREAGDEQFF
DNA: TGCAGTGCTACGCGGGAGGCGGGGGATGAGCAGTTCTTC

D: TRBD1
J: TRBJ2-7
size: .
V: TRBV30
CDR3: CACLVWDRAYEQYF
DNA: TGTGCCTGCCTTGTCTGGGACAGAGCCTACGAGCAGTACTTC

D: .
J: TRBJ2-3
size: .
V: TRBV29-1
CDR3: CSVAGGPTDTQYF
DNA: TGCAGCGTTGCCGGGGGGCCAACAGATACGCAGTATTTT

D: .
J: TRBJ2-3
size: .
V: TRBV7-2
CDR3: CASSLPWGRPGTDTQYF
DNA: TGTGCCAGCAGCTTGCCCTGGGGCCGCCCTGGCACAGATACGCAGTATTTT

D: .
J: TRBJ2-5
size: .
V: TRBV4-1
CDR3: CASSQVGYQETQYF
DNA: TGCGCCAGCAGCCAAGTCGGGTACCAAGAGACCCAGTACTTC

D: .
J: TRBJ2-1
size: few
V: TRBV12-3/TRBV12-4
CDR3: CASSLGRGDEQFF
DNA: TGTGCCAGCAGTTTAGGCAGGGGGGATGAGCAGTTCTTC

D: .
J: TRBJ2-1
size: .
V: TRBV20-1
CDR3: CSASRGLLDEQFF
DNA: TGCAGTGCAAGCCGGGGGCTGTTGGATGAGCAGTTCTTC

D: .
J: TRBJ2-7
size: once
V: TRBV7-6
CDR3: CASSPAAATEQYF
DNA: TGTGCCAGCTCTCCCGCGGCCGCAACCGAGCAGTACTTC

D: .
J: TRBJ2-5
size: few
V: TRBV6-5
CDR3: CASSYRRNQETQYF
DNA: TGTGCCAGCAGTTATAGGCGGAACCAAGAGACCCAGTACTTC

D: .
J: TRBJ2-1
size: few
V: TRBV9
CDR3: CASSGGYSYNEQFF
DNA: TGTGCCAGCAGCGGAGGATACTCCTACAATGAGCAGTTCTTC

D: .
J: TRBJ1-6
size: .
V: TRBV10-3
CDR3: CAISESPGGGSPLHF
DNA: TGTGCCATCAGTGAGTCCCCTGGCGGGGGTTCACCCCTCCACTTT

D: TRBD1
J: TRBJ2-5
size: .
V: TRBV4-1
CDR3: CASSWTGAKTQYF
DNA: TGCGCCAGCAGCTGGACAGGAGCAAAGACCCAGTACTTC

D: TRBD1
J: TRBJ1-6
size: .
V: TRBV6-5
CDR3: CASSYTGAHYNSPLHF
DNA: TGTGCCAGCAGTTATACAGGGGCCCATTATAATTCACCCCTCCACTTT

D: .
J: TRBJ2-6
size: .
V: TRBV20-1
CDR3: CSARVADSSGANVLTF
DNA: TGCAGTGCTAGAGTGGCAGACTCTTCTGGGGCCAACGTCCTGACTTTC

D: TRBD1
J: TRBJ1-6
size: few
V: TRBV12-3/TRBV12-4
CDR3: CASSSSGTGYSPLHF
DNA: TGTGCCAGCAGTTCCTCCGGGACAGGTTACTCACCCCTCCACTTT

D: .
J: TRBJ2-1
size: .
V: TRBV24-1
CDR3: CATSDVRAGFYNEQFF
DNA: TGTGCCACCAGTGACGTAAGGGCAGGGTTTTACAATGAGCAGTTCTTC

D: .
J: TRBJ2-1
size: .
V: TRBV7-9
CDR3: CASSSRGTALNNEQFF
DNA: TGTGCCAGCAGCTCTCGGGGGACCGCCCTGAACAATGAGCAGTTCTTC

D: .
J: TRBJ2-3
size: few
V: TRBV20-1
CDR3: CSARQEPSTDTQYF
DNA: TGCAGTGCCAGACAGGAGCCAAGCACAGATACGCAGTATTTT

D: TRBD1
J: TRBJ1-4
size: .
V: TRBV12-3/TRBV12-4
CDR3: CASSSGQGHEKLFF
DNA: TGTGCCAGCAGTTCGGGACAGGGGCACGAAAAACTGTTTTTT

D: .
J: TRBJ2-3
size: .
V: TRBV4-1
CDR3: CASREEGDTQYF
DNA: TGCGCCAGCAGGGAGGAGGGAGATACGCAGTATTTT

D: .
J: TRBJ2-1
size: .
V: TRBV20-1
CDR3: CSALLTGRRYNEQFF
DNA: TGCAGTGCCCTCTTAACGGGACGGAGATACAATGAGCAGTTCTTC

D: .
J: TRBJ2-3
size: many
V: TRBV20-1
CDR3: CSASGPDTQYF
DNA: TGCAGTGCTAGCGGGCCAGATACGCAGTATTTT

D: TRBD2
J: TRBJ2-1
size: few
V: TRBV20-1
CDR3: CSASKGGGAYNEQFF
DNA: TGCAGTGCTAGTAAGGGCGGGGGGGCCTACAATGAGCAGTTCTTC

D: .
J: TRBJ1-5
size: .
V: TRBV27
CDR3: CASSFRGQTQHF
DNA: TGTGCCAGCAGTTTCAGGGGTCAGACCCAGCATTTT

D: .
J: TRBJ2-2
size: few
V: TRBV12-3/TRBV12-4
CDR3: CASSFAPTGELFF
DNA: TGTGCCAGCAGTTTCGCTCCCACCGGGGAGCTGTTTTTT

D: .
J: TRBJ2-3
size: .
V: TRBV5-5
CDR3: CASSLVAPTDTQYF
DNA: TGTGCCAGCAGCTTGGTAGCGCCCACAGATACGCAGTATTTT

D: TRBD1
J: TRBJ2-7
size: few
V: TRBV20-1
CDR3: CSARTGTGVPEQYF
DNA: TGCAGTGCTAGAACCGGGACAGGGGTTCCCGAGCAGTACTTC

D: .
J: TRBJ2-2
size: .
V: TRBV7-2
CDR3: CASSLARVSGELFF
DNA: TGTGCCAGCAGCTTAGCCCGGGTCTCCGGGGAGCTGTTTTTT

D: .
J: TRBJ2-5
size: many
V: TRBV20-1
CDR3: CSARDWKVQETQYF
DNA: TGCAGTGCTAGAGATTGGAAGGTTCAAGAGACCCAGTACTTC

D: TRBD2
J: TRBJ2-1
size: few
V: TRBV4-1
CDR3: CASSRPPSGDYNEQFF
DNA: TGCGCCAGCAGCCGACCTCCTAGCGGGGACTACAATGAGCAGTTCTTC

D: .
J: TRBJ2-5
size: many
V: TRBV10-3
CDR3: CAISEPGQGKETQYF
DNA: TGTGCCATCAGTGAGCCGGGACAAGGAAAAGAGACCCAGTACTTC

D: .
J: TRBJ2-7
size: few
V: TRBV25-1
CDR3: CASSEDSYYEQYF
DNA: TGTGCCAGCAGTGAAGACAGCTACTACGAGCAGTACTTC

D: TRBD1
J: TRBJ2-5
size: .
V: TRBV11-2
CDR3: CASSPRGQTKETQYF
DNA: TGTGCCAGCAGCCCGAGGGGACAGACCAAGGAGACCCAGTACTTC

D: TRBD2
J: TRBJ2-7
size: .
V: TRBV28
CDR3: CASSGVAGRNEQYF
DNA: TGTGCCAGCTCTGGGGTAGCGGGGCGGAACGAGCAGTACTTC